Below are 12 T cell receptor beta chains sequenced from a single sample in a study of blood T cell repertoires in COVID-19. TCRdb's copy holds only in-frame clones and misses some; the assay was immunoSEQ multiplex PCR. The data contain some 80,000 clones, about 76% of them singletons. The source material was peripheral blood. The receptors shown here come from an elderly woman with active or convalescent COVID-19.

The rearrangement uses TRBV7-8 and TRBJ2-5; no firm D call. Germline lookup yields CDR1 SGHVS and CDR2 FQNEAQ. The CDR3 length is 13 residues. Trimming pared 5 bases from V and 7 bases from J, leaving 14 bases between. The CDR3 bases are TGTGCCAGCAGCCCCCACTCTTCAGGGACCCAGTACTTC. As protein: CASSPHSSGTQYF.

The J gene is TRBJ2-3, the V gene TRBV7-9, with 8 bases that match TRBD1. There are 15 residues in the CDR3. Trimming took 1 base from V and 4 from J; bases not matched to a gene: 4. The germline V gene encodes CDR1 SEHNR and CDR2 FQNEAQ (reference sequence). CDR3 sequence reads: CASSLDGQGADTQYF. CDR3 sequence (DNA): TGTGCCAGCAGCTTAGATGGACAGGGCGCAGATACGCAGTATTTT.

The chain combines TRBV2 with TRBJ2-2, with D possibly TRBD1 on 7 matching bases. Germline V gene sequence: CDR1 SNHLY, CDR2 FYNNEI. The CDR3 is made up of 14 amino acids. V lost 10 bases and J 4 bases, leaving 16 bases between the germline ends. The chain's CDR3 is CATRQGLSTGELFF. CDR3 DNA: TGTGCCACGCGACAGGGACTGAGCACCGGGGAGCTGTTTTTT. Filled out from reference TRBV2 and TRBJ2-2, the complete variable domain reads EPEVTQTPSHQVTQMGQEVILRCVPISNHLYFYWYRQILGQKVEFLVSFYNNEISEKSEIFDDQFSVERPDGSNFTLKIRSTKLEDSAMYFCATRQGLSTGELFFGEGSRLTVL.

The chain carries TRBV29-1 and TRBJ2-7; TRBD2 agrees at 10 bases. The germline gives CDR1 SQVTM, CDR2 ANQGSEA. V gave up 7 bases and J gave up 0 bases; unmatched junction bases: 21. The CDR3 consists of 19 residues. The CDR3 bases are TGCAGCGCCCGGAGGTCCCTAGCGGGGGTTCCCACTCCCTCCTACGAGCAGTACTTC. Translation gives CSARRSLAGVPTPSYEQYF.

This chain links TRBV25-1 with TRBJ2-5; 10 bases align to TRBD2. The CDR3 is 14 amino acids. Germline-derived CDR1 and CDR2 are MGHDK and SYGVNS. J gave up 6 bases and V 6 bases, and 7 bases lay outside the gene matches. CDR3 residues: CASSWASGGKTQYF. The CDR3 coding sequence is TGTGCCAGCAGCTGGGCTAGCGGGGGAAAGACCCAGTACTTC.

The CDR3 reads CASSLYGRSGNTIYF. Here the CDR3 DNA reads TGTGCCAGCAGCTTGTATGGCCGCTCTGGAAACACCATATATTTT. The chain couples TRBV5-8 to TRBJ1-3; no clear D. Per germline, CDR1 SGHTS and CDR2 YDEGEE. The CDR3 has 15 amino acids. The V end was cut by 1 base, the J end by 0 bases, with 8 bases between.

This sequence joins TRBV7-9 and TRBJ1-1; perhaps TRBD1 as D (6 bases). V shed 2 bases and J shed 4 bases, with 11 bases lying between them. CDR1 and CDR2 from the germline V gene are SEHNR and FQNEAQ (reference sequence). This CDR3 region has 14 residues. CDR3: CASSLTQGVTEAFF. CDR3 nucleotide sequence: TGTGCCAGCAGCTTAACACAGGGTGTCACTGAAGCTTTCTTT.

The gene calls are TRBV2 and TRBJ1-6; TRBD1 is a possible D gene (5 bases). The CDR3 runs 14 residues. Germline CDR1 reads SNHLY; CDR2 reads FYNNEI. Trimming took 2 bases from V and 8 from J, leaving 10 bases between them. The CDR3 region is CASSEQGWDSPLHF. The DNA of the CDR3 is TGTGCCAGCAGTGAACAGGGTTGGGATTCACCCCTCCACTTT.

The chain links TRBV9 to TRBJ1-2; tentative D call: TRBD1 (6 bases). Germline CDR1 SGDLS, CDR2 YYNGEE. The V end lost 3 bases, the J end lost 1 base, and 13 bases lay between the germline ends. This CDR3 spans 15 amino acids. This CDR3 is CASSGRQGINYGYTF. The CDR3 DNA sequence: TGTGCCAGCAGCGGCAGGCAGGGGATTAACTATGGCTACACCTTC.

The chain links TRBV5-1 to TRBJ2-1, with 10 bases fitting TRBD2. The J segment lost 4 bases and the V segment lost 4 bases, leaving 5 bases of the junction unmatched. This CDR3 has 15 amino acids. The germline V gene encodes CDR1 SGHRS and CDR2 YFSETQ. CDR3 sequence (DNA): TGCGCCAGCAGCCCTGGGACTAGCGCTTACAATGAGCAGTTCTTC. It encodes CASSPGTSAYNEQFF. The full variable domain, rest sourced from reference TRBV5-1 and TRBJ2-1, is KAGVTQTPRYLIKTRGQQVTLSCSPISGHRSVSWYQQTPGQGLQFLFEYFSETQRNKGNFPGRFSGRQFSNSRSEMNVSTLELGDSALYLCASSPGTSAYNEQFFGPGTRLTVL.

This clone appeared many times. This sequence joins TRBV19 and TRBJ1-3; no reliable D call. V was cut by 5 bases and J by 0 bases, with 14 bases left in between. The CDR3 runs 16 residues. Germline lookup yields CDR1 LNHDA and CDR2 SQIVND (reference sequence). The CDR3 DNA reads TGTGCCAGTAGTGTTATTAGACTGGTCTCTGGAAACACCATATATTTT. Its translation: CASSVIRLVSGNTIYF.

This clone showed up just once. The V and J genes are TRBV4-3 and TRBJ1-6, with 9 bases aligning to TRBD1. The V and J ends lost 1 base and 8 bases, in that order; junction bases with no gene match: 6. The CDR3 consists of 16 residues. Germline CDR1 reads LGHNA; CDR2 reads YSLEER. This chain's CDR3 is CASSQVPGQGYSPLHF. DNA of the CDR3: TGCGCCAGCAGCCAAGTCCCTGGACAGGGGTATTCACCCCTCCACTTT.